This T cell receptor (beta chain) was identified in a study of blood T cell repertoires in COVID-19. The overall study: Acute and convalescent COVID-19 samples came from the United States, Italy and Spain. Sources were T cells, B-cell-depleted T cells, or PBMCs; the material itself was cDNA or gDNA.

Source study methods: Estimates of nucleated cell counts were drawn from the amplification of reference gene primers. The protocol was immunoSEQ multiplex PCR, while the TCRdb copy is restricted to in-frame clones and leaves out a portion. Clone size and V and J calls were adopted from that table, with D and trimming inferred from the DNA. The profile shows about 150,000 clones, less than 85% of them singletons. With V trimmed by 6 bases and J by 5 bases, 6 bases remained unmatched. Germline CDR1 MNHEY, CDR2 SVGAGI. There are 15 residues in the CDR3. This TCR was sampled from a woman of 80 years or more with active or convalescent COVID-19. The chain uses TRBV6-5 and TRBJ2-1; TRBD2 matches at 11 bases. The source material was peripheral blood. The CDR3 DNA follows: TGTGCCAGCAGCCGACTAGCGGGAATCAACAATGAGCAGTTCTTC. Protein product: CASSRLAGINNEQFF.